This is a list of T cell receptor beta chains from one sample in a study of blood T cell repertoires in COVID-19. Assay used: immunoSEQ multiplex PCR; TCRdb lists only in-frame clones, some missing. The table shows some 100,000 clones, with 80% occurring only once. The sample comprised peripheral blood. Every receptor here comes from a human donor in a cohort sampled during active or convalescent COVID-19. CDR3s include the opening cysteine and the closing phenylalanine or tryptophan. Each record gives: V gene, clone size, J gene, D gene, CDR3 protein, CDR3 DNA. D genes are given only for firm matches. The size entry is marked missing in some rows and otherwise reads once, few, many or a size class.

TRBV5-5	.	TRBJ2-7	.	CASSLAVVAVPYEQYF	TGTGCCAGCAGCTTGGCGGTCGTAGCGGTCCCCTACGAGCAGTACTTC
TRBV7-2	.	TRBJ2-1	TRBD2	CASSWRTGGRYEQFF	TGTGCCAGCAGCTGGCGAACGGGGGGGCGATACGAGCAGTTCTTC
TRBV24-1	.	TRBJ2-2	TRBD2	CATRRTSSGELFF	TGTGCCACCAGACGGACTAGTTCCGGGGAGCTGTTTTTT
TRBV18	.	TRBJ1-5	.	CASRLEGNSNQPQHF	TGTGCCAGCCGGTTGGAGGGCAATAGCAATCAGCCCCAGCATTTT
TRBV19	.	TRBJ1-1	TRBD1	CASMGTGSSNTEAFF	TGTGCCAGTATGGGGACAGGGTCTTCGAACACTGAAGCTTTCTTT
TRBV6-5	.	TRBJ1-4	TRBD1	CASRYRGEEKLFF	TGTGCCAGCAGATACAGGGGCGAGGAAAAACTGTTTTTT
TRBV19	.	TRBJ1-4	.	CASRPAGATNEKLFF	TGTGCCAGTAGGCCGGCGGGGGCAACTAATGAAAAACTGTTTTTT
TRBV7-2	.	TRBJ2-3	TRBD1	CASSLDRQGTDTQYF	TGTGCCAGCAGCTTAGATAGACAGGGGACAGATACGCAGTATTTT
TRBV27	once	TRBJ1-1	.	CASSFLGFTEAFF	TGTGCCAGCAGTTTCCTCGGGTTTACTGAAGCTTTCTTT
TRBV5-5	.	TRBJ1-1	.	CASSLLGGNTEAFF	TGTGCCAGCAGCTTGCTGGGGGGGAACACTGAAGCTTTCTTT
TRBV7-2	.	TRBJ2-7	.	CASSKGDSYEQYF	TGTGCCAGCAGCAAAGGGGACTCCTACGAGCAGTACTTC
TRBV5-1	few	TRBJ2-1	.	CASSLVRGPSYNEQFF	TGCGCCAGCAGCTTGGTAAGGGGCCCGAGCTACAATGAGCAGTTCTTC
TRBV7-9	.	TRBJ2-1	.	CASSLGLPNEQFF	TGTGCCAGCAGCTTGGGACTTCCCAATGAGCAGTTCTTC
TRBV7-9	.	TRBJ2-5	TRBD2	CASSLESPSGQETQYF	TGTGCCAGCAGCTTAGAGAGCCCTAGCGGGCAAGAGACCCAGTACTTC
TRBV9	.	TRBJ2-1	.	CASSVGSVSSYNEQFF	TGTGCCAGCAGCGTAGGTTCGGTAAGCTCCTACAATGAGCAGTTCTTC
TRBV11-2	few	TRBJ2-3	TRBD1	CASSLLSRDRGRDTQYF	TGTGCCAGCAGCTTATTGAGCCGGGACAGGGGGCGAGATACGCAGTATTTT
TRBV5-1	.	TRBJ2-5	.	CASSLGAGFRRPGETQYF	TGCGCCAGCAGCTTGGGGGCAGGGTTCCGGCGGCCGGGAGAGACCCAGTACTTC
TRBV9	few	TRBJ1-3	.	CASSLSGNTIYF	TGTGCCAGCAGCCTTTCTGGAAACACCATATATTTT
TRBV19	few	TRBJ1-1	.	CASSSRVNTEAFF	TGTGCCAGTAGTTCCAGGGTGAACACTGAAGCTTTCTTT
TRBV7-2	.	TRBJ2-1	.	CASSSVRSSYNEQFF	TGTGCCAGCAGCTCAGTGAGGAGCTCCTACAATGAGCAGTTCTTC
TRBV5-1	.	TRBJ2-5	TRBD2	CAILGERGGLWETQYF	TGCGCCATCCTAGGGGAGCGGGGAGGTCTTTGGGAGACCCAGTACTTC
TRBV7-2	.	TRBJ2-7	.	CASSWSTGFLESYEQYF	TGTGCCAGCAGCTGGTCCACAGGGTTTTTGGAGTCCTACGAGCAGTACTTC
TRBV5-4	.	TRBJ1-2	TRBD1	CASTVAMTGPFYGYTF	TGTGCCAGCACCGTGGCCATGACAGGGCCCTTCTATGGCTACACCTTC
TRBV29-1	.	TRBJ2-1	TRBD2	CSVERLAGGPYNEQFF	TGCAGCGTTGAAAGACTAGCGGGGGGGCCCTACAATGAGCAGTTCTTC
TRBV3-1/TRBV3-2	.	TRBJ1-6	.	CASRQASYNSPLHF	TGTGCCAGCAGACAGGCATCCTATAATTCACCCCTCCACTTT
TRBV19	.	TRBJ2-2	TRBD2	CASSTTSGGAGELFF	TGTGCCAGTAGTACCACTAGCGGGGGGGCCGGGGAGCTGTTTTTT
TRBV3-1/TRBV3-2	.	TRBJ2-7	.	CASSQPGIRTYEQYF	TGTGCCAGCAGCCAACCAGGGATACGAACCTACGAGCAGTACTTC
TRBV7-2	.	TRBJ1-4	.	CASSLAIRGPNEKLFF	TGTGCCAGCAGCTTAGCTATCAGGGGACCTAATGAAAAACTGTTTTTT
TRBV6-2/TRBV6-3	.	TRBJ1-5	.	CASSSKTGTLGNQPQHF	TGTGCCAGCAGTTCAAAGACAGGAACCCTGGGCAATCAGCCCCAGCATTTT
TRBV5-1	.	TRBJ2-7	.	CASSLARPDREQYF	TGCGCCAGCAGCTTGGCCAGGCCAGACCGCGAGCAGTACTTC
TRBV10-1	.	TRBJ2-3	.	CASSDPLGPDTQYF	TGCGCCAGCAGTGATCCCCTGGGGCCAGATACGCAGTATTTT
TRBV4-2	.	TRBJ2-3	.	CASSRGVTDTQYF	TGTGCCAGCAGCCGGGGAGTCACAGATACGCAGTATTTT
TRBV4-3	.	TRBJ2-5	.	CASSQDQRTQYF	TGCGCCAGCAGCCAAGACCAGCGGACCCAGTACTTC
TRBV11-2	.	TRBJ1-3	TRBD1	CASSKDRGGGNTIYF	TGTGCCAGCAGCAAAGACAGGGGTGGCGGAAACACCATATATTTT
TRBV7-9	.	TRBJ1-2	.	CASSRDIYGYTF	TGTGCCAGCAGCCGCGACATCTATGGCTACACCTTC
TRBV5-1	.	TRBJ1-2	.	CASRVWLQGLYGYTF	TGCGCCAGCAGGGTTTGGCTTCAGGGGCTCTATGGCTACACCTTC
TRBV7-8	.	TRBJ2-3	TRBD2	CASSVGTPGLAGLSTDTQYF	TGTGCCAGCAGCGTAGGAACCCCGGGACTAGCGGGGCTTTCCACAGATACGCAGTATTTT
TRBV6-2/TRBV6-3	.	TRBJ2-2	.	CASSYLVRQTGELFF	TGTGCCAGCAGTTACTTAGTGAGACAAACCGGGGAGCTGTTTTTT
TRBV3-1/TRBV3-2	.	TRBJ2-7	TRBD2	CASSPRVLAGSSYEQYF	TGTGCCAGCAGCCCCCGGGTGCTAGCGGGGAGCTCCTACGAGCAGTACTTC
TRBV6-5	few	TRBJ1-5	.	CASSYGTNSNQPQHF	TGTGCCAGCAGTTACGGGACAAATAGCAATCAGCCCCAGCATTTT
TRBV12-5	.	TRBJ2-1	TRBD2	CASGQGLAKADEQFF	TGTGCTAGTGGACAAGGACTAGCCAAAGCGGATGAGCAGTTCTTC
TRBV5-8	.	TRBJ1-1	.	CASSWGQSEAFF	TGTGCCAGCAGCTGGGGGCAGAGCGAAGCTTTCTTT
TRBV6-2/TRBV6-3	.	TRBJ1-2	.	CASSFYHPDYGYTF	TGTGCCAGCAGTTTTTACCACCCGGACTATGGCTACACCTTC
TRBV14	.	TRBJ1-4	.	CASSQLFGSRAGEKLFF	TGTGCCAGCAGCCAACTCTTCGGGTCAAGGGCGGGGGAAAAACTGTTTTTT
TRBV19	many	TRBJ1-1	TRBD1	CASSIGTGVPQNMNTEAFF	TGTGCCAGTAGTATCGGGACAGGGGTGCCCCAGAATATGAATACTGAAGCTTTCTTT
TRBV7-2	.	TRBJ2-1	TRBD2	CASTSGRNYNEQFF	TGTGCCAGTACTAGCGGGAGGAACTACAATGAGCAGTTCTTC
TRBV18	.	TRBJ2-1	TRBD2	CASSPGLATLVEQFF	TGTGCCAGCTCACCGGGACTAGCAACCCTCGTTGAGCAGTTCTTC
TRBV21-1	.	TRBJ2-5	.	CASSPGGAYKVGETQYF	TGTGCCAGCAGCCCCGGAGGGGCCTATAAGGTCGGAGAGACCCAGTACTTC